This note documents a single T cell receptor beta chain sequence. After removal of 3 bases from V and 6 bases from J, the junction contained 9 bases not matched to a gene. This CDR3 is 15 amino acids long. The germline gives CDR1 SGHKS, CDR2 YYEKEE (reference sequence). Each sample had two DNA replicates, about 0.5 ug blood or 1.5 ug tissue. TCRdb's copy holds only in-frame clones and misses some; the assay was immunoSEQ multiplex PCR. Of under 45,000 clones in the sample, 70% to 80% were seen once. The source of the sample is a study of early stage breast cancer tumors. The source of this sequence is a person in their sixties or seventies with breast cancer. The specimen sequenced was blood. The chain carries TRBV5-5 and TRBJ1-1; 9 nucleotides match TRBD1. The CDR3 coding sequence is TGTGCCAGCAGCTCTAGGACAGGGGTTATGCCTGAAGCTTTCTTT. Translated: CASSSRTGVMPEAFF.